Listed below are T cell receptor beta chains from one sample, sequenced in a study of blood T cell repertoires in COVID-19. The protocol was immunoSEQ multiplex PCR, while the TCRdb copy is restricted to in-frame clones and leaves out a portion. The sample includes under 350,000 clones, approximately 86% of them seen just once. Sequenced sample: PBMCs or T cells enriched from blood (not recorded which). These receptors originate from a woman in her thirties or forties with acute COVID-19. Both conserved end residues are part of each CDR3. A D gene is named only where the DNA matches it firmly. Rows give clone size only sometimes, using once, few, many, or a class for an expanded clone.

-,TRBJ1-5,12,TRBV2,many,TGTGCCAGCAGGCCAACAGGGCAGCCCCAGCATTTT,CASRPTGQPQHF
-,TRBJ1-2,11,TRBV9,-,TGTGCCAGCAGCGAGCACTATGGCTACACCTTC,CASSEHYGYTF
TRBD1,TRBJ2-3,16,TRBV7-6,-,TGTGCCAGCAGCTTAGGGGGACAGGGTATGTTAGATACGCAGTATTTT,CASSLGGQGMLDTQYF
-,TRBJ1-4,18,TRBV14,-,TGTGCCAGCAGCCAAGATTCGGGGAACTATACCCTTAATGAAAAACTGTTTTTT,CASSQDSGNYTLNEKLFF
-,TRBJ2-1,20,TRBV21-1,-,TGTGCCAGCAGCAATGGGGTTTGGACTAGCGGGGGGGCATTATTGAATGAGCAGTTCTTC,CASSNGVWTSGGALLNEQFF
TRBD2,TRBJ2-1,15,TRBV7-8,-,TGTGCCAGCAGCTTTAGCGGGAAGTCCTACAATGAGCAGTTCTTC,CASSFSGKSYNEQFF
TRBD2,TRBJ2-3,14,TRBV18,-,TGTGCCAGCTCGGGACTAGCGGCCACAGATACGCAGTATTTT,CASSGLAATDTQYF
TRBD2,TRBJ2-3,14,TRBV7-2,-,TGTGCCAGCAGCAAAGCGGGAGTCCCAGATACGCAGTATTTT,CASSKAGVPDTQYF
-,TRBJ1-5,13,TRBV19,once,TGTGCCAGTAGTAAGGGGTCCTATCAGCCCCAGCATTTT,CASSKGSYQPQHF
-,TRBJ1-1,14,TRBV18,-,TGTGCCAGCTCACCACGTAGGAGGAGTCCTGAAGCTTTCTTT,CASSPRRRSPEAFF
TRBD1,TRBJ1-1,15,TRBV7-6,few,TGTGCCAGCAGCTCGGACAGGGCTGGTCGCACTGAAGCTTTCTTT,CASSSDRAGRTEAFF
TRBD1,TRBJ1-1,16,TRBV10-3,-,TGTGCCACGGGGGTACAGGGGACGGGGATGGGCACTGAAGCTTTCTTT,CATGVQGTGMGTEAFF
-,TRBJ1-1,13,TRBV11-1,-,TGTGCCAGCAGCATAGTCATGAACACTGAAGCTTTCTTT,CASSIVMNTEAFF
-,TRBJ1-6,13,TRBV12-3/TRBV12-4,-,TGTGCCAGCAGGCTGGGCCCCTATTCACCCCTCCACTTT,CASRLGPYSPLHF
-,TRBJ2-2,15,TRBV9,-,TGTGCCAGTAGTAAGAGGGGGGGCATCACCGGGGAGCTGTTTTTT,CASSKRGGITGELFF
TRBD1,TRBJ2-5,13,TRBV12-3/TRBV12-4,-,TGTGCCAGCAGGGGACAGGAACAAGAGACCCAGTACTTC,CASRGQEQETQYF
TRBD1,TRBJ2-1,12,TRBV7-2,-,TGTGCCAGCAGCTCCCTGGGACAGGCAAAGTTCTTC,CASSSLGQAKFF
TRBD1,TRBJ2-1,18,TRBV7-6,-,TGTGCCAGCAGCTTCCCCTACAGGGGTGGAATCCAATCCAATGAGCAGTTCTTC,CASSFPYRGGIQSNEQFF
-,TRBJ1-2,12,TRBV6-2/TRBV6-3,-,TGTGCCAGCAGTTATTCCCCCAGTGGCTACACCTTC,CASSYSPSGYTF